A single T cell receptor beta chain is shown here with its context. Its cognate antigen is unknown. The authors took one heparinised blood draw, averaging approximately 120 mL, from each donor. Sorted populations all exceeded 98% purity. The isolated RNA, all of it, was reverse transcribed, so expressed TCRB transcripts were what got sequenced. Sequencing used immunoSEQ multiplex PCR; TCRdb keeps in-frame clones, though not all of them. Of a few hundred thousand clones listed, roughly 13% are singletons. These data belong to a study of beta chain features in type 1 diabetes. Whole-study findings and limits: Small HLA sub-analyses could not settle whether HLA shapes TCRB rearrangement. Highly expressing activated T cells could be over-counted with a cDNA template. TCRB CDR3s were moderately but significantly shorter in Type 1 diabetes patients in all four CD4+ subsets.

The V and J ends lost 2 bases and 5 bases respectively, with 15 bases between them. The CDR3 is 14 residues long. The germline V gene has CDR1 GTSNPN and CDR2 SVGIG (reference sequence). Input material: naive CD4+ T cells from blood. The chain carries TRBV30 and TRBJ1-2; D is undetermined. This clonotype was obtained from a woman younger than 35 with type 1 diabetes. CDR3 DNA sequence: TGTGCCTGGAGTATCCAGGCGGGAGATTATGGCTACACCTTC. The encoded protein is CAWSIQAGDYGYTF.